Shown below are 4 T cell receptor beta chains from a single sample sequenced in a study of blood T cell repertoires in COVID-19. TCRdb keeps only in-frame clones here, not all; method: immunoSEQ multiplex PCR. The sample lists roughly 130,000 clones, roughly 80% seen once, with 4.5% to 6% in the top ten. Sequences were obtained from PBMCs or T cells enriched from blood (not recorded which). These receptors were obtained from a middle-aged man with acute COVID-19.

J is TRBJ2-2 and V is TRBV4-1; 9 bases match TRBD1. The length of the CDR3 is 16 residues. Germline V gene sequence: CDR1 MGHRA, CDR2 YSYEKL. Losses at the gene ends were 6 bases for V and 1 base for J; bases not matched to a gene: 6. For the CDR3, the DNA is TGCGCCAGCAGTAACAGGGGGCTCGAGAACACCGGGGAGCTGTTTTTT. This translates into CASSNRGLENTGELFF.

The CDR3 sequence: CASSFGTGWDQPQHF. In DNA form, the CDR3 reads TGTGCCAGCAGCTTTGGGACAGGTTGGGACCAGCCCCAGCATTTT. The J gene is TRBJ1-5, the V gene TRBV7-8, with 8 positions matching TRBD1. CDR1 is SGHVS and CDR2 is FQNEAQ in the germline V gene. Trimming at V came to 3 bases and at J to 7 bases, leaving 8 bases not matched to a gene. The CDR3 consists of 15 residues.

The rearrangement links TRBV5-5 to TRBJ1-5, with TRBD1 identical over 10 bases. CDR1 SGHKS and CDR2 YYEKEE come from the germline V gene (reference sequence). With V trimmed by 3 bases and J by 6 bases, 9 bases remained unmatched. This CDR3 contains 16 residues. The CDR3 region is CASSSYLGQGGQPQHF. The CDR3 DNA is TGTGCCAGCAGCTCGTACCTAGGACAGGGGGGTCAGCCCCAGCATTTT.

The chain combines TRBV11-2 with TRBJ2-2; TRBD2 matches at 8 bases. Trimming cost V 6 bases and J 7 bases; bases outside gene matches: 13. This CDR3 region has 16 residues. Germline CDR1 and CDR2: SGHAT and FQNNGV. Here the CDR3 DNA reads TGTGCCAGCAGATATACTAGCGGATGGGTCGGCGGGGAGCTGTTTTTT. It is translated as CASRYTSGWVGGELFF.